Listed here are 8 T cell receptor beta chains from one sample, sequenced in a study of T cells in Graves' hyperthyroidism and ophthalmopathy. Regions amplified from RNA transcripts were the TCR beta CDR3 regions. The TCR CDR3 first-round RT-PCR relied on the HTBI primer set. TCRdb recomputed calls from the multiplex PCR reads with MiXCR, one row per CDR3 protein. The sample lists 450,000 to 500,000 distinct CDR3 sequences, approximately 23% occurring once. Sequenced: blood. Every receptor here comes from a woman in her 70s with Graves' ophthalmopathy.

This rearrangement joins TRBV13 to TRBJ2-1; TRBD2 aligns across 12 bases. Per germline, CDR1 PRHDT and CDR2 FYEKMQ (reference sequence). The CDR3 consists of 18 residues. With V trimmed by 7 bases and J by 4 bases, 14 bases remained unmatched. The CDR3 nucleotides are TGTGCCAGCACCCCAGGGGGCCTAGCGGGAGGGCCTTACAATGAGCAGTTCTTC. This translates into CASTPGGLAGGPYNEQFF.

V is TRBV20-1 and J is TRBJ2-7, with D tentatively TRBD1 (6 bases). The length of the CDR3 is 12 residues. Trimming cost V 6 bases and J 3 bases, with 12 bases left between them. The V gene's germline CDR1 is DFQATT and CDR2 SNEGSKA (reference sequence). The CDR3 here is CSAPGHNYEQYF. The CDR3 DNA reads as TGCAGTGCACCGGGACACAACTACGAGCAGTACTTC.

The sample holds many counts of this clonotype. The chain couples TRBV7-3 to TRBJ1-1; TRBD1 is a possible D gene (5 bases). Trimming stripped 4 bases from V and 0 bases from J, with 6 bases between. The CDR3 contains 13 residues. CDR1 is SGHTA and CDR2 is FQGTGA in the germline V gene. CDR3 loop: CASSWGLNTEAFF. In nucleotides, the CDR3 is TGTGCCAGCAGCTGGGGCCTGAACACTGAAGCTTTCTTT.

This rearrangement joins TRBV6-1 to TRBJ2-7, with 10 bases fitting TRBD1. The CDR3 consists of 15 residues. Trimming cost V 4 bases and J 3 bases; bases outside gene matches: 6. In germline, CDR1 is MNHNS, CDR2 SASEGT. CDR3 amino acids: CASSVDRGQFYEQYF. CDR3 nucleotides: TGTGCCAGCAGTGTCGACAGGGGGCAATTCTACGAGCAGTACTTC.

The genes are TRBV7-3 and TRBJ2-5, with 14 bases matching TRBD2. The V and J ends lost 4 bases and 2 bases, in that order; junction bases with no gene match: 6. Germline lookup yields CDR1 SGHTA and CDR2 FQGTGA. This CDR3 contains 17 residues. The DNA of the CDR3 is TGTGCCAGCAGCTCCGGGACTAGCGGGAGCCGGCAAGAGACCCAGTACTTC. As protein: CASSSGTSGSRQETQYF.

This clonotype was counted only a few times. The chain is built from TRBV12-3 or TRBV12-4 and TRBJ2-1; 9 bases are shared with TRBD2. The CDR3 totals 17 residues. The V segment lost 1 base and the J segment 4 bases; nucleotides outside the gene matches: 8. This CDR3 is CASSLEAGGRGYNEQFF. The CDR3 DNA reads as TGTGCCAGCAGTTTAGAGGCGGGCGGGAGGGGATACAATGAGCAGTTCTTC.

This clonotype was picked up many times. CDR3 DNA sequence: TGTGCCAGCAGTTATGGGACAGGGACGTACGAGCAGTACTTC. The encoded protein is CASSYGTGTYEQYF. The V and J genes are TRBV6-1 and TRBJ2-7; 9 bases are shared with TRBD1. With 5 bases clipped from V and 4 bases from J, the junction kept 6 bases outside the gene matches. CDR1 MNHNS and CDR2 SASEGT come from the germline V gene. CDR3 length equals 14 residues.

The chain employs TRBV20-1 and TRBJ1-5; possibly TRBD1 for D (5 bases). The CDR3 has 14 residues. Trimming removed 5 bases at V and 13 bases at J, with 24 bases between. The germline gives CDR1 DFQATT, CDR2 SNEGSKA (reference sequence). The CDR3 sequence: CSALLGRIGDTQHF. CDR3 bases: TGCAGTGCTCTCTTGGGGCGCATAGGAGATACGCAGCATTTT.